One and the same sample provided the 7 T cell receptor beta chains below, sequenced in a study of OX40 agonist ivuxolimab in advanced cancers. Sequencing used immunoSEQ multiplex PCR; TCRdb keeps in-frame clones, though not all of them. The top ten hold around 11% of the sample, which has about 43,000 clones, 85% to 90% seen once. Sequencing was performed on CD4+ or CD8+ T cells sorted from blood, taken in a trial of the OX40 agonist ivuxolimab. These receptors were taken from an adult with an advanced solid tumor such as melanoma, head and neck, liver or kidney cancer.

The chain combines TRBV29-1 with TRBJ1-2, with 9 positions matching TRBD1. This CDR3 has 13 amino acids. V was pared by 7 bases and J by 4 bases, with 7 bases of the junction left unmatched. Per germline, CDR1 SQVTM and CDR2 ANQGSEA. In nucleotides, the CDR3 is TGCAGCGGTCTCGGGACAGGGTTCTATGGCTACACCTTC. It translates to CSGLGTGFYGYTF. The full variable domain, completed using reference TRBV29-1 and TRBJ1-2, is SAVISQKPSRDICQRGTSLTIQCQVDSQVTMMFWYRQQPGQSLTLIATANQGSEATYESGFVIDKFPISRPNLTFSTLTVSNMSPEDSSIYLCSGLGTGFYGYTFGSGTRLTVV.

The CDR3 DNA reads as TGTGCCAGCAGCCCTACCGACGGGGTAGAGGGCTACACCTTC. Its translation is CASSPTDGVEGYTF. This chain uses TRBV9 with TRBJ1-2; D remains ambiguous. CDR1 is SGDLS, CDR2 YYNGEE, per germline. The CDR3 spans 14 residues. V was clipped by 4 bases and J by 8 bases, with 18 bases between them.

The rearrangement links TRBV7-8 to TRBJ2-1, with 10 bases matching TRBD1. Germline lookup yields CDR1 SGHVS and CDR2 FQNEAQ. The CDR3 extends over 17 amino acids. The trim removed 1 base at V and 4 bases at J, leaving 7 bases unmatched. The CDR3, as DNA: TGTGCCAGCAGCTTAGGAGGGTGGACAGGGGGTTACAATGAGCAGTTCTTC. This sequence encodes CASSLGGWTGGYNEQFF.

In DNA form, the CDR3 reads TGTGCCAGCAGCCCCCAGGGGCGGGGCCCGTACGAGCAGTACTTC. This codes for CASSPQGRGPYEQYF. The chain uses TRBV9 and TRBJ2-7; D possibly matches TRBD1 or TRBD2 (6 bases each). CDR3 length: 15 residues. The germline CDR1 and CDR2 sequences are SGDLS and YYNGEE. V lost 4 bases to trimming and J lost 4 bases, with 18 bases between them.

The sample holds a few counts of this clone. This chain links TRBV7-9 with TRBJ1-5, with a weak D call TRBD1 (6 bases). Between the trimmed V and J ends, which lost 3 bases and 0 bases, there was a span of 6 bases. The length of the CDR3 is 14 residues. Germline CDR1 and CDR2: SEHNR and FQNEAQ (reference sequence). CDR3 DNA sequence: TGTGCCAGCAGCTTGGACAGTAGCAATCAGCCCCAGCATTTT. This sequence encodes CASSLDSSNQPQHF.

V and J are TRBV10-1 and TRBJ2-1; TRBD1 is a possible D gene (6 bases). The CDR3 has 17 residues. Trimming shortened V by 6 bases and J by 2 bases, and 20 bases separated the two germline ends. The germline V gene has CDR1 WNHNN and CDR2 SYGVQD (reference sequence). DNA of the CDR3: TGCGCCAGCAGCGACGCGGTTTCGGACAGAACCTACAATGAGCAGTTCTTC. This gives the protein CASSDAVSDRTYNEQFF.

The genes are TRBV7-9 and TRBJ1-2, with a tentative D call TRBD1 (5 bases). Per the germline V gene, CDR1 is SEHNR and CDR2 is FQNEAQ (reference sequence). This CDR3 has 17 amino acids. Deletions cut 2 bases from V and 2 bases from J, with 18 bases between. This CDR3 reads CASSLSPWDGKNYGYTF. Written as DNA, the CDR3 is TGTGCCAGCAGCTTATCCCCATGGGACGGGAAGAACTATGGCTACACCTTC.